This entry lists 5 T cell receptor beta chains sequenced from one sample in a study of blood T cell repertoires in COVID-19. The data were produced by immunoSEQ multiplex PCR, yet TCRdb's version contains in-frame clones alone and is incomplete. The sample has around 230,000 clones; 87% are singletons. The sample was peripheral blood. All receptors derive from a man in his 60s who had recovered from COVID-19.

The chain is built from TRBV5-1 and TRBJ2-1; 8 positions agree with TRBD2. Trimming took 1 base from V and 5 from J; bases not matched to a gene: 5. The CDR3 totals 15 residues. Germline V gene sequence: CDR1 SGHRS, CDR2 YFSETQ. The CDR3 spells CASSLLAGPHNEQFF. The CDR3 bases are TGCGCCAGCAGCTTGCTAGCGGGCCCTCACAATGAGCAGTTCTTC.

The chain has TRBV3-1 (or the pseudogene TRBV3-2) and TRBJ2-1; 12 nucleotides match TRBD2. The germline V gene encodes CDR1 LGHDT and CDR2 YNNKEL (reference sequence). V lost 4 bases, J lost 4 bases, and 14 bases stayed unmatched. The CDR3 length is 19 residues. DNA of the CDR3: TGTGCCAGCAGCCCACTAGCGGGGGGCCTTAGTATTTCGTACAATGAGCAGTTCTTC. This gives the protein CASSPLAGGLSISYNEQFF.

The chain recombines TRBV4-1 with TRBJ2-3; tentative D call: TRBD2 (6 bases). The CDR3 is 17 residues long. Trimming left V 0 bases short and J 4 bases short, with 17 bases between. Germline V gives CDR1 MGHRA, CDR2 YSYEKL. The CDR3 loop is CASSQERVGGKSDTQYF. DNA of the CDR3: TGCGCCAGCAGCCAAGAACGGGTGGGGGGTAAATCAGATACGCAGTATTTT.

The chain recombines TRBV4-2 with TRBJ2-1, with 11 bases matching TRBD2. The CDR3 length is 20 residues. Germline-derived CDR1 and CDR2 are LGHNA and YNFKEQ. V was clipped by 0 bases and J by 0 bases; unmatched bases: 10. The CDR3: CASSQDPTSGGIGSYNEQFF. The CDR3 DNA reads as TGTGCCAGCAGCCAAGATCCAACTAGCGGGGGAATTGGCTCCTACAATGAGCAGTTCTTC.

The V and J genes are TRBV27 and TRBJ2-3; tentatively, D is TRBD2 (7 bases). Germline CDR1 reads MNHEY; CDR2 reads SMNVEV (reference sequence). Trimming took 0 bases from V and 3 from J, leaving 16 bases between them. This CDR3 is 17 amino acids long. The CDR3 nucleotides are TGTGCCAGCAGTTTATCCCGCGGGGGCTTTTGGACAGATACGCAGTATTTT. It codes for CASSLSRGGFWTDTQYF.